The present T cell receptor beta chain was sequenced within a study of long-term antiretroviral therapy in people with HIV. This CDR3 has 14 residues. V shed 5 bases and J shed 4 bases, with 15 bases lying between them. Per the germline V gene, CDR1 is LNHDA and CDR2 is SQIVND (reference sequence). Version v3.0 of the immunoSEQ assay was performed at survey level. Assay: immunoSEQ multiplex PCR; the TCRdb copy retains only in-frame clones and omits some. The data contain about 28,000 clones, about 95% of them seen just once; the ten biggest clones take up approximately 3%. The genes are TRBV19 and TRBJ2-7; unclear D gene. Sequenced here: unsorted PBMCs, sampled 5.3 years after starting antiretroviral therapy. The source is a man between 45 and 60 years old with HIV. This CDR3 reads CASSVGPIEYEQYF. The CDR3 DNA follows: TGTGCCAGTAGTGTCGGTCCTATCGAATACGAGCAGTACTTC.